This TCR beta chain was retrieved from a study of chemoradiotherapy in HPV16-positive cancers. Trimming stripped 2 bases from V and 11 bases from J, with 18 bases between. The length of the CDR3 is 14 residues. The V gene's germline CDR1 is MNHEY and CDR2 SVGAGI. Samples were taken several times over chemoradiotherapy. Broader study findings: Only a couple of HPV16-positive patients supplied the functional HPV-specificity definition.

TCRdb's table, derived via immunoSEQ multiplex PCR, lists solely in-frame clones and lacks some. The data show more than 10,000 clones, approximately 80% seen once. This clone turned up a few times. No antigen is known for it. The clonotype comes from a human donor with HPV-associated anogenital cancer. Sampling was performed from a patient who underwent chemoradiotherapy. The chain joins TRBV6-5 to TRBJ1-1; weak D call: TRBD1 (6 bases). The CDR3 bases are TGTGCCAGCAGTTACGTTTTCAGGACAGACTTGGCTTTCTTT. As protein: CASSYVFRTDLAFF.